This entry lists 14 T cell receptor beta chains sequenced from one sample in a study of blood T cells in healthy people across ages. For the second PCR, which ran for about 7 to 11 cycles, a sample-barcoded 5' primer and a J-beta primer mix were used. TCRdb used MiXCR to reprocess the 5' RACE reads, holding one entry per CDR3 protein. In the table there are about 1.5 million distinct CDR3 sequences, about 45% of which are singletons. Sequencing was carried out using blood. The receptors here all came from a young woman in good health.

J is TRBJ2-7 and V is TRBV20-1, with 15 bases matching TRBD2. This CDR3 has 19 residues. After removal of 3 bases from V and 2 bases from J, the junction contained 14 bases not matched to a gene. CDR1 DFQATT and CDR2 SNEGSKA come from the germline V gene (reference sequence). Here the CDR3 reads CSASMSPGTSGRSPYEQYF. CDR3 in DNA: TGCAGTGCTAGTATGTCTCCCGGGACTAGCGGGAGGAGTCCCTACGAGCAGTACTTC.

CDR3 in amino acids: CASSEQRVLGSPLHF. The CDR3 region has the DNA TGTGCCAGCAGTGAACAGAGAGTCCTTGGGTCACCCCTCCACTTT. The chain recombines TRBV6-1 with TRBJ1-6; the D is unclear. The V gene lost 2 bases and the J gene lost 10 bases, with 15 bases spanning the gap. Germline lookup yields CDR1 MNHNS and CDR2 SASEGT. The CDR3 extends over 15 amino acids.

This clonotype showed up just a few times. The chain recombines TRBV4-3 with TRBJ2-7, with TRBD2 identical over 12 bases. Germline assignment: CDR1 LGHNA and CDR2 YSLEER. This CDR3 spans 16 amino acids. The J segment lost 0 bases and the V segment lost 2 bases, leaving 2 bases of the junction unmatched. In DNA form, the CDR3 reads TGCGCCAGCAGCCAAAGACTAGCGGGGGCCTCCTACGAGCAGTACTTC. This sequence encodes CASSQRLAGASYEQYF.

This clonotype was detected only once. The junction departs from germline at one end; a sequencing error may be responsible. V and J are TRBV27 and TRBJ1-1; D unresolved. The V gene's germline CDR1 is MNHEY and CDR2 SMNVEV (reference sequence). The CDR3 totals 15 residues. CDR3 sequence (DNA): TGTGCCAGCAGTTTACTTGGCAGCATGAACGCTGAAGCTTTCTTT. Amino acid sequence: CASSLLGSMNAEAFF.

CDR3 bases: TGCAGCGTTGAAGCCGACAGGGACACTGAAGCTTTCTTT. Translated, it gives CSVEADRDTEAFF. V usage is TRBV29-1 and J usage is TRBJ1-1, with 7 bases lining up with TRBD1. V trimming: 1 base; J trimming: 3 bases; junction bases outside the gene matches: 2. CDR1 SQVTM and CDR2 ANQGSEA come from the germline V gene. CDR3 length: 13 residues. The variable domain in full, with the rest retrieved from reference TRBV29-1 and TRBJ1-1, is SAVISQKPSRDICQRGTSLTIQCQVDSQVTMMFWYRQQPGQSLTLIATANQGSEATYESGFVIDKFPISRPNLTFSTLTVSNMSPEDSSIYLCSVEADRDTEAFFGQGTRLTVV.

This clonotype was picked up many times. This chain joins TRBV20-1 and TRBJ2-1; 10 bases align to TRBD2. This CDR3 comprises 16 residues. Germline V lookup: CDR1 DFQATT, CDR2 SNEGSKA (reference sequence). Trimming cost V 3 bases and J 3 bases; bases outside gene matches: 8. This CDR3 is CSARALAGGDYNEQFF. The CDR3 DNA follows: TGCAGTGCTAGGGCATTAGCGGGGGGCGACTACAATGAGCAGTTCTTC.

This clonotype was seen a handful of times. The rearrangement uses TRBV20-1 and TRBJ2-7, with TRBD2 matching over 7 bases. Germline CDR1 and CDR2: DFQATT and SNEGSKA (reference sequence). This CDR3 comprises 11 residues. The chain's CDR3 is CQAGKGNEQYF. The CDR3 DNA sequence: TGCCAAGCGGGAAAGGGAAACGAGCAGTACTTC.

DNA of the CDR3: TGTGCCAGCGGAATTACAGGGGGGTCGTACACAGATACGCAGTATTTT. Residues: CASGITGGSYTDTQYF. The V gene is TRBV27, the J gene TRBJ2-3; 8 positions match TRBD1. Germline CDR1 is MNHEY and CDR2 is SMNVEV (reference sequence). This CDR3 has 16 residues. V gave up 8 bases and J gave up 2 bases; unmatched junction bases: 12.

This sequence joins TRBV12-3 or TRBV12-4 and TRBJ1-4; the match to TRBD1 covers 8 bases. The trim removed 5 bases at V and 7 bases at J, leaving 9 bases unmatched. The CDR3 is made up of 15 amino acids. CDR3 nucleotides: TGTGCCAGCAGTGCACACAGGGGGGAGGGTGAAAAACTGTTTTTT. Amino acid sequence: CASSAHRGEGEKLFF.

The chain has TRBV3-1 and TRBJ2-5, with 7 bases matching TRBD1. Germline V gene lookup returns CDR1 LGHDT and CDR2 YNNKEL (reference sequence). The trim removed 5 bases at V and 2 bases at J, leaving 11 bases unmatched. The CDR3 contains 16 residues. The CDR3 here is CASSYTGENLQETQYF. CDR3 DNA sequence: TGTGCCAGCAGCTACACAGGGGAGAACCTACAAGAGACCCAGTACTTC.

This clonotype has only a few counts. The CDR3 DNA reads TGTGCCAGCAGGACTAGTTTGAACACCGGGGAGCTGTTTTTT. This sequence encodes CASRTSLNTGELFF. V and J are TRBV6-6 and TRBJ2-2; D is perhaps TRBD2 (6 bases). The V end was cut by 6 bases, the J end by 1 base, with 9 bases between. The CDR3 totals 14 residues. Germline values: CDR1 MNHNY, CDR2 SVGAGI (reference sequence).

V usage is TRBV7-2 and J usage is TRBJ1-1; the D is unclear. Deletions cut 1 base from V and 5 bases from J, with 8 bases between. Germline V gives CDR1 SGHTA, CDR2 FQGNSA. CDR3 size: 13 residues. The CDR3 bases are TGTGCCAGCAGCTTAGACATCCCGACTGAAGCTTTCTTT. It translates to CASSLDIPTEAFF.

This clonotype was seen a few times. The V gene is TRBV4-3, the J gene TRBJ1-2; D is unresolved. CDR3 length: 15 amino acids. CDR1 and CDR2 (germline): LGHNA, YSLEER. Trimming shortened V by 3 bases and J by 1 base, and 12 bases separated the two germline ends. The CDR3 protein is CASSHFSDGNYGYTF. The CDR3 DNA is TGCGCCAGCAGCCACTTCTCGGACGGTAACTATGGCTACACCTTC.

This clonotype was recorded only once. V is TRBV7-9 and J is TRBJ2-7; 9 bases line up with TRBD2. The germline V gene encodes CDR1 SEHNR and CDR2 FQNEAQ (reference sequence). This CDR3 is 14 amino acids long. The V segment lost 5 bases and the J segment 7 bases; nucleotides outside the gene matches: 9. The CDR3 nucleotides are TGTGCCAGCAGCGCTAGCGGGGAATACAATGAGCAGTACTTC. Protein: CASSASGEYNEQYF.